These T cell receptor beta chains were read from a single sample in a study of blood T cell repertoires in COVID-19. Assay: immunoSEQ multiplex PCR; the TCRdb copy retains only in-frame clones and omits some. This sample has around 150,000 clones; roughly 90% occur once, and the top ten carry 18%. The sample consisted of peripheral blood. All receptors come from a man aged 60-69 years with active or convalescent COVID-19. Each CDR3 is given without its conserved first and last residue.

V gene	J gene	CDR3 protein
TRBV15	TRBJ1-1	ATSRDRVVNTEAF
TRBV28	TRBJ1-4	ASSFVRGQGGKLF
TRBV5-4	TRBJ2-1	ASSLGGLAAYNEQF
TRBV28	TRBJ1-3	ASSSRGRPGNTIY
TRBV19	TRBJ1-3	ASSRGLNGNTIY
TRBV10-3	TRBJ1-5	AISESPGGSNQPQH
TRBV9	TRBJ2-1	ASKPSGTSYNEQF
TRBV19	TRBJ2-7	ASRPGGSNYEQY
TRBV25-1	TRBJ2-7	ASSWAVSYEQY
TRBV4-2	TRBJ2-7	ASRQQVGGGSYEQY
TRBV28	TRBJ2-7	ASSPGGGHRTTLYEQY
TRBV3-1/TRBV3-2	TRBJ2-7	ASSLQPGEQY
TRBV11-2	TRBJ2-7	ASSSRDRGPYEQY
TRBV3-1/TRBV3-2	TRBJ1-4	ASSQVGLATNEKLF
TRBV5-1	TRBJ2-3	ASSYPRGGDTDTQY
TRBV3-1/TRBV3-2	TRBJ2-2	ASSQLGGTNTGELF
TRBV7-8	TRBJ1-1	ASSFGTANTEAF
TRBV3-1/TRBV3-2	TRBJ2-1	ASSQARASGGAYNEQF
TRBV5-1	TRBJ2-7	ASSLGLATYEQY
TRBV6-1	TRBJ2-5	ASSEGQGGETQY
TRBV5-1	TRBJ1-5	ASSLDGDSNQPQH
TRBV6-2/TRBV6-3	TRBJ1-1	ASSYGRNTEAF
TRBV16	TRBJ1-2	ASSPRSGPGGYT
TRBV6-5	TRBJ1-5	ASSTGAGSNQPQH
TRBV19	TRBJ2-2	ASSIRGARSTGELF
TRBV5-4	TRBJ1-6	ASSFSDNSPLH
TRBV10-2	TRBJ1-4	ASAGTGDEKLF
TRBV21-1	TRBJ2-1	ASSRDRKSHNEQF
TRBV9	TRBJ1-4	ASSETGTGGEKLF
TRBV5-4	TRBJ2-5	ASSPGLAGGPGETQY
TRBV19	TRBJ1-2	ASTGQGYGYT
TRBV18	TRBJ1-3	ASSSTGFAGNTIY
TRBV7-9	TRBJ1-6	ASSLVNRVSPLH
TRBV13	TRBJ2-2	ASSSPLAPGELF
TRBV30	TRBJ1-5	AWSFQGASPQPQH
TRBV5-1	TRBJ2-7	ASSLEQGTSYEQY
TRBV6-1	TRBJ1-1	ASSDQENTEAF
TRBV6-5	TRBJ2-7	ASTLVGQGTYEQY
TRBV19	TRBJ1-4	ASSTPGGTGAEKLF
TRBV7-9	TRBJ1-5	ASSPDRGLSQPQH
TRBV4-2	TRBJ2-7	ASSQLLGTGVGEQY
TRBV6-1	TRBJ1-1	ASSEAGRINRGAF
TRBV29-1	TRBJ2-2	SVEVGRGMYTGELF
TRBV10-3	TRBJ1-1	AISFRTDTEAF
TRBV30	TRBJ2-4	AWKGQGTAKNIQY
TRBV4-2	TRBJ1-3	ASSPDTGFNTIY
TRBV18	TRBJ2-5	ASSPYSGGETQY
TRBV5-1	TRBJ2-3	ASRFRRAYTDTQY
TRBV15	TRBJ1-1	ATSARRGNTEAF
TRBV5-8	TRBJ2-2	ASSLVGTGRTGELF
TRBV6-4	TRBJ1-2	ASSDSISSGYT
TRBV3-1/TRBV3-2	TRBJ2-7	ASSPRLAGTYEQY
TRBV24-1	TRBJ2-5	ATSDPGQSGQETQY
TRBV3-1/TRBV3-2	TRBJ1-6	ASSLQGADNSPLH
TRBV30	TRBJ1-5	AWMGTGGRSQH
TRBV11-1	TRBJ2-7	ASSPLWGRRPYEQY
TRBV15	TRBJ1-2	ATSSHVGYT
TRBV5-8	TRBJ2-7	ASSISGNPYEQY
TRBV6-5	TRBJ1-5	ASSTTGDSQPQH
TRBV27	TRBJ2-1	ASSLVRWTSGSYNEQF